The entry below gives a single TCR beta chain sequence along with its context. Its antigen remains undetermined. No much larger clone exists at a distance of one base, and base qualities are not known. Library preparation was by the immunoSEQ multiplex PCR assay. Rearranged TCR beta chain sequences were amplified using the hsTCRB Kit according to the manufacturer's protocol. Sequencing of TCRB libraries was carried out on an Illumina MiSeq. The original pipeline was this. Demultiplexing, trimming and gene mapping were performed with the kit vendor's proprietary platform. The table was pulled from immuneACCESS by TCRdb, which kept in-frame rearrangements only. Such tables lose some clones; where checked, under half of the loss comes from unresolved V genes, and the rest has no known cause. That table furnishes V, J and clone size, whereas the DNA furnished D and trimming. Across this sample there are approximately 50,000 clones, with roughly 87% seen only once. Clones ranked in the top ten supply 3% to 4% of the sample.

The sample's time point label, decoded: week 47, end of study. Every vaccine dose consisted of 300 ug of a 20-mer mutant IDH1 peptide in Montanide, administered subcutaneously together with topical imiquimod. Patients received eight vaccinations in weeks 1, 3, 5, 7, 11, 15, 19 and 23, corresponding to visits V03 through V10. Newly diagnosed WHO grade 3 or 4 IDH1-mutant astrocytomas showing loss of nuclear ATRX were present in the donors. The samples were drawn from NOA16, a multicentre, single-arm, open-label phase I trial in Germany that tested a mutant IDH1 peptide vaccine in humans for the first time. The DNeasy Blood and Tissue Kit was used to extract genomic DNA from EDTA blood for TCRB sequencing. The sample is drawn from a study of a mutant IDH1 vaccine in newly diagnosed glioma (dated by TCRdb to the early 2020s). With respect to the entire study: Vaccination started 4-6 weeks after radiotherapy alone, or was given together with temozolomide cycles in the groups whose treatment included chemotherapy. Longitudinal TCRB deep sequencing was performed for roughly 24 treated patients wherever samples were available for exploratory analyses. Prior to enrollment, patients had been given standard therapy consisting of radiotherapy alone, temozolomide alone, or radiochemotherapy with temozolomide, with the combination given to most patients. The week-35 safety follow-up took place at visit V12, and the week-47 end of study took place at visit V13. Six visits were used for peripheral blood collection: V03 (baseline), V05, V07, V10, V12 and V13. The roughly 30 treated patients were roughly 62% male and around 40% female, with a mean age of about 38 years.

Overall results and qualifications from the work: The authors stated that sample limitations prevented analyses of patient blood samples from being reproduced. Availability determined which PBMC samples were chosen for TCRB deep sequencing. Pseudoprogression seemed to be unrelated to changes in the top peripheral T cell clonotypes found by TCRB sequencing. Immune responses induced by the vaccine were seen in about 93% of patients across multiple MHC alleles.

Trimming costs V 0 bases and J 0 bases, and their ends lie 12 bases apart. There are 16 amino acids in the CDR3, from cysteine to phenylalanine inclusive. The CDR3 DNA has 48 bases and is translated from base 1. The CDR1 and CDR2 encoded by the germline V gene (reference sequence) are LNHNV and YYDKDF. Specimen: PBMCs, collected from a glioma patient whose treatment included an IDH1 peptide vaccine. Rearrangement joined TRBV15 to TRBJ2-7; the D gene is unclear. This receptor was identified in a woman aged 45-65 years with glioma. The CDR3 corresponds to CATSREVRRFSYEQYF. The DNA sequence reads TGTGCCACCAGCAGAGAGGTAAGGAGATTCTCCTACGAGCAGTACTTC.